This T cell receptor beta chain was documented in a study of T cells after somatic rescue of genetic block. Profiled with immunoSEQ multiplex PCR; TCRdb holds only in-frame clones, not every one. The sample carries about 14,000 clones, roughly 71% recorded once. In this sample, this clone turned up once. The CDR3 has 12 amino acids. CDR1 KGHSH and CDR2 LQKENI come from the germline V gene. The V and J ends lost 3 bases and 4 bases respectively, with 4 bases between them. The chain combines TRBV18 with TRBJ1-3; D gene unclear. The sample taken for sequencing was peripheral blood mononuclear cells (PBMCs). The sequence was obtained from a man between 18 and 35 years old. The CDR3 protein is CASSPLGNTIYF. The CDR3 region has the DNA TGTGCCAGCTCACCGCTGGGAAACACCATATATTTT.